The sequence of this TCR beta chain was determined in a study of identical twins' blood T cells. Whole-study results and caveats: Twins shared more top CDR3 clonotypes than unrelated donors did. Environmental influences on twin similarity could not be excluded.

Six healthy women, forming three identical twin pairs, donated samples. For this clonotype: Its antigen remains unknown.

TCR cDNA libraries were made from RNA using a previously described, modified protocol. TCRdb fed the 5' RACE reads into MiXCR, producing one record per CDR3 protein. Altogether hundreds of thousands of distinct CDR3 sequences are present, 28% being singletons, with the ten largest covering about 6%. This CDR3 contains 12 residues. Trimming removed 2 bases from V and 7 bases from J, with 7 bases in between. CDR1 and CDR2 from the germline V gene are SGHDT and YYEEEE. Sequenced: PBMCs. The chain links TRBV5-6 to TRBJ2-1, with a weak D call TRBD2 (5 bases). The origin of this receptor is a woman between 18 and 55 years old in good health. The CDR3 region has the DNA TGTGCCAGCAGCTTTGGACTGAATGAGCAGTTCTTC. Its translation: CASSFGLNEQFF.